The sequence of this T cell receptor (beta chain) was determined in a study of cytomegalovirus exposure and HLA in healthy donors. Germline V gene lookup returns CDR1 MNHEY and CDR2 SVGAGI. V lost 2 bases, J lost 6 bases, and 8 bases lay in between. This CDR3 is built from 12 residues. Vbeta (60) and Jbeta (13) primers were used in the PCR. Sequenced by immunoSEQ multiplex PCR; TCRdb stores in-frame clones only, minus some. This repertoire shows approximately 130,000 clones, around four fifths found once; its top ten account for about 1.5%. This clone showed up just a few times. The sequencing sample was made of PBMCs. V is TRBV6-5 and J is TRBJ2-7; D might be TRBD1 (5 bases). This receptor was obtained from a woman aged 40 to 55 in good health and CMV-seronegative. CDR3 loop: CASSYDSLEQYF. For the CDR3, the DNA is TGTGCCAGCAGTTACGACAGCCTCGAGCAGTACTTC.